The present T cell receptor (beta chain) was sequenced within a study of blood T cell repertoires in COVID-19. Study details: COVID-19 samples collected from the United States, Italy and Spain covered acute and convalescent phases. T cells, B-cell-depleted T cells, or PBMCs supplied cDNA or gDNA.

The CDR3 contains 16 residues. CDR1 is KGHDR, CDR2 SFDVKD, per germline. V was cut by 2 bases and J by 1 base, with 13 bases left in between. As originally analysed: Amplification of reference gene primers was used by the study to estimate nucleated cell counts. Produced via immunoSEQ multiplex PCR; TCRdb's table is partial and in-frame only. V and J calls and clone size are given by that table; D and trimming were obtained from the DNA. The sample includes over 100,000 clones, over 60% of them seen just once. This TCR came from a woman aged 65 to 85 with acute or convalescent COVID-19. The V and J genes are TRBV24-1 and TRBJ2-5, with D possibly being TRBD2 (6 bases). The sample taken for sequencing was peripheral blood. DNA for the CDR3: TGTGCCACCAGTGATTCCTCCGGGAGCCTCCAAGAGACCCAGTACTTC. Protein: CATSDSSGSLQETQYF.